Listed here are 16 T cell receptor beta chains from one sample, sequenced in a study of cytomegalovirus exposure and HLA in healthy donors. Primers: 60 Vbeta forward and 13 Jbeta reverse. Data came from immunoSEQ multiplex PCR; TCRdb stores just in-frame clones and leaves some out. The sample records 59,000 or so clones, approximately 85% being singletons. Sample: PBMCs. The receptors originated from a female donor in good health and CMV-seronegative.

The chain joins TRBV5-1 to TRBJ1-1; no definite D call. The CDR3 is made up of 18 amino acids. Germline V gene sequence: CDR1 SGHRS, CDR2 YFSETQ. V was cut by 0 bases and J by 4 bases, with 22 bases left in between. The CDR3: CASSLAAPTRLGGTEAFF. CDR3 in DNA: TGCGCCAGCAGCTTGGCTGCCCCGACGAGGCTGGGTGGCACTGAAGCTTTCTTT.

The rearrangement joins TRBV30 to TRBJ1-3, with TRBD1 identical over 11 bases. Germline CDR1 and CDR2: GTSNPN and SVGIG (reference sequence). CDR3 length: 15 residues. Losses at the gene ends were 2 bases for V and 3 bases for J; bases not matched to a gene: 3. CDR3 region: CAWSRTGGLGNTIYF. DNA for the CDR3: TGTGCCTGGAGTCGGACAGGGGGCCTTGGAAACACCATATATTTT.

This clone was observed a handful of times. V and J are TRBV14 and TRBJ2-2; possibly TRBD2 for D (6 bases). The V end was cut by 2 bases, the J end by 7 bases, with 17 bases between. The CDR3 extends over 16 amino acids. The germline V gene has CDR1 SGHDN and CDR2 FVKESK. The DNA for the CDR3 is TGTGCCAGCAGCCAACTTGTCGGCGGGATCAGCGGGGAGCTGTTTTTT. This encodes CASSQLVGGISGELFF. Supplemented by reference TRBV14 and TRBJ2-2, the full variable domain reads EAGVTQFPSHSVIEKGQTVTLRCDPISGHDNLYWYRRVMGKEIKFLLHFVKESKQDESGMPNNRFLAERTGGTYSTLKVQPAELEDSGVYFCASSQLVGGISGELFFGEGSRLTVL.

V is TRBV2 and J is TRBJ1-1; 9 nucleotides agree with TRBD1. The V segment lost 3 bases and the J segment 11 bases; nucleotides outside the gene matches: 7. Germline loops: CDR1 SNHLY, CDR2 FYNNEI. The CDR3 runs 13 residues. The DNA of the CDR3 is TGTGCCAGCAGTGATCCCACAGGGGGCTCGGCTTTCTTT. This translates into CASSDPTGGSAFF.

The V call is TRBV19, the J call TRBJ1-4; TRBD1 matches 7 bases. Per the germline V gene, CDR1 is LNHDA and CDR2 is SQIVND (reference sequence). The CDR3 is 15 amino acids. V shed 5 bases, J shed 5 bases, and the junction held 8 bases outside the gene matches. In DNA form, the CDR3 reads TGTGCCAGTAGTGCTACGACAGGGATAAATGAAAAACTGTTTTTT. It yields the protein CASSATTGINEKLFF.

V gene TRBV5-1 combines with J gene TRBJ2-5, with D perhaps matching TRBD1 (5 bases). This CDR3 spans 14 amino acids. Germline CDR1 is SGHRS and CDR2 is YFSETQ. The V and J ends lost 1 base and 5 bases respectively, with 12 bases between them. CDR3 DNA sequence: TGCGCCAGCAGCTTGTCCCCCTCAGGGGAGACCCAGTACTTC. Amino acids: CASSLSPSGETQYF.

The V call is TRBV4-2, the J call TRBJ2-7; 9 bases are a match to TRBD1. Trimming removed 3 bases from V and 2 bases from J; junction bases left unmatched: 8. Germline V gene lookup returns CDR1 LGHNA and CDR2 YNFKEQ. The CDR3 contains 16 residues. DNA of the CDR3: TGTGCCAGCAGCCACCACGGACAGGGGACTCCCTACGAGCAGTACTTC. Translating it yields CASSHHGQGTPYEQYF.

CDR3: CASSLGGAGGTKETQYF. CDR3 sequence (DNA): TGCGCCAGCAGCCTAGGGGGAGCGGGAGGGACCAAGGAGACCCAGTACTTC. V gene TRBV4-3 combines with J gene TRBJ2-5; 10 positions agree with TRBD2. V dropped 4 bases and J dropped 5; count of bases not matched to a gene: 13. The germline gives CDR1 LGHNA, CDR2 YSLEER. The length of the CDR3 is 17 residues.

The V call is TRBV6-6, the J call TRBJ1-5, with a tentative D call TRBD1 (6 bases). CDR1 MNHNY and CDR2 SVGAGI come from the germline V gene (reference sequence). The CDR3 consists of 16 residues. Trimming shortened V by 2 bases and J by 1 base, and 12 bases separated the two germline ends. For the CDR3, the DNA is TGTGCCAGCAGTTACACAGGGATTGTAAGCAATCAGCCCCAGCATTTT. Protein product: CASSYTGIVSNQPQHF.

This clone was detected only a few times. The chain combines TRBV9 with TRBJ2-7; possibly TRBD2 for D (6 bases). Germline V lookup: CDR1 SGDLS, CDR2 YYNGEE. V lost 0 bases to trimming and J lost 3 bases, with 13 bases between them. The CDR3 loop spans 15 amino acids. This chain's CDR3 is CASSVAATGLYEQYF. Here the CDR3 DNA reads TGTGCCAGCAGCGTAGCGGCTACGGGACTCTACGAGCAGTACTTC. The entire variable domain, with the rest obtained from reference TRBV9 and TRBJ2-7, is as follows: DSGVTQTPKHLITATGQRVTLRCSPRSGDLSVYWYQQSLDQGLQFLIQYYNGEERAKGNILERFSAQQFPDLHSELNLSSLELGDSALYFCASSVAATGLYEQYFGPGTRLTVT.

This chain links TRBV5-1 with TRBJ2-1; tentative D call: TRBD2 (6 bases). Trimming cost V 4 bases and J 2 bases, with 13 bases left between them. Germline CDR1 is SGHRS and CDR2 is YFSETQ. The CDR3 length is 15 residues. The CDR3 region is CASSLPGSPYNEQFF. The CDR3 DNA sequence: TGCGCCAGCAGCCTCCCCGGGAGCCCCTACAATGAGCAGTTCTTC.

V and J are TRBV2 and TRBJ1-2; TRBD1 matches 7 bases. V lost 8 bases and J lost 0; bases outside the gene matches: 15. In germline, CDR1 is SNHLY, CDR2 FYNNEI. This CDR3 has 17 amino acids. The CDR3 loop reads CASLGQDPHGANYGYTF. CDR3 nucleotide sequence: TGTGCCAGCCTAGGACAGGACCCACATGGAGCTAACTATGGCTACACCTTC. Full variable domain (remainder filled in from reference TRBV2 and TRBJ1-2): EPEVTQTPSHQVTQMGQEVILRCVPISNHLYFYWYRQILGQKVEFLVSFYNNEISEKSEIFDDQFSVERPDGSNFTLKIRSTKLEDSAMYFCASLGQDPHGANYGYTFGSGTRLTVV.

This clone showed up just a few times. The V gene is TRBV10-3, the J gene TRBJ2-7; 10 bases line up with TRBD1. V was clipped by 10 bases and J by 3 bases; unmatched bases: 0. The CDR3 runs to 11 residues. Germline-derived CDR1 and CDR2 are ENHRY and SYGVKD. The CDR3, as DNA: TGTGCCAGGACAGGGGGCTACGAGCAGTACTTC. Its translation is CARTGGYEQYF.

The V and J genes are TRBV23-1 and TRBJ1-1; TRBD1 matches 8 bases. TRBV23-1 is an ORF, and what it does is uncertain. The CDR3 runs 12 residues. V was pared by 8 bases and J by 4 bases, with 3 bases of the junction left unmatched. In DNA form, the CDR3 reads TGCGCCAGCCGCGACAGGGGCACTGAAGCTTTCTTT. This gives the protein CASRDRGTEAFF.

The V gene is TRBV11-3, the J gene TRBJ2-5; D may be TRBD2 (7 bases). V was clipped by 5 bases and J by 1 base, with 20 bases between them. Germline CDR1 SGHNT, CDR2 YENEEA. CDR3 length equals 17 residues. Here the CDR3 DNA reads TGTGCCAGCAGCCCCGGCCGTGGGGGCGGGGGCCAAGAGACCCAGTACTTC. It translates to CASSPGRGGGGQETQYF.

This clone was observed a handful of times. The rearrangement links TRBV7-2 to TRBJ1-1; no clear D. The CDR3 has 13 amino acids. Between the trimmed V and J ends, which lost 6 bases and 3 bases, there was a span of 11 bases. Germline CDR1 is SGHTA and CDR2 is FQGNSA. CDR3 DNA sequence: TGTGCCAGCAGATCCCAGCGGTACACTGAAGCTTTCTTT. It yields the protein CASRSQRYTEAFF.